Following are 3 T cell receptor beta chains from one sample sequenced in a study of T cells after yellow fever vaccination. TCRdb re-analysed the 5' RACE reads in MiXCR, keeping a single row per CDR3 protein. This table holds around 300,000 distinct CDR3 sequences, approximately 12% found once. The sequencing here drew on CD4+ T cells sorted from PBMCs, taken 45 days after the yellow fever booster vaccination. All receptors derive from a man aged 25 to 40 who received the YFV17D yellow fever vaccine.

Ten or more counts support this clonotype. This chain uses TRBV12-3 or TRBV12-4 with TRBJ1-1; TRBD1 agrees at 7 bases. This CDR3 region has 13 residues. Germline trimming cut 5 bases from V and 7 bases from J; bases unmatched to any gene: 7. CDR3 amino acids: CASSLSRDSEAFF. The CDR3 region has the DNA TGTGCCAGCAGTCTCTCCCGGGACAGTGAAGCTTTCTTT.

This clonotype was counted only a few times. The chain employs TRBV5-1 and TRBJ2-2; D gene unclear. The CDR3 consists of 14 residues. The V and J ends lost 0 bases and 3 bases respectively, with 6 bases between them. The V gene's germline CDR1 is SGHRS and CDR2 YFSETQ. The CDR3: CASSLERDTGELFF. Written as DNA, the CDR3 is TGCGCCAGCAGCTTGGAGCGTGACACCGGGGAGCTGTTTTTT.

This clonotype was counted a few times. The chain is built from TRBV20-1 and TRBJ2-1; D uncertain. There are 11 residues in the CDR3. Deletions cut 3 bases from V and 8 bases from J, with 8 bases between. Germline V CDR1 and CDR2: DFQATT, SNEGSKA (reference sequence). The CDR3 sequence: CSASSRDEQFF. The CDR3 nucleotides are TGCAGTGCTAGCTCCAGAGATGAGCAGTTCTTC.